This TCR beta chain was observed in a study of shared clonotypes between healthy human individuals. Study-level background: There were three CD4 naive, three CD4 memory, two CD8 naive and one CD8 memory plates per donor.

This clone occurred a few times. CDR1 and CDR2 from the germline V gene are MGHDK and SYGVNS. V was pared by 3 bases and J by 8 bases, with 14 bases of the junction left unmatched. The CDR3 has 17 amino acids. Sequenced by immunoSEQ multiplex PCR; TCRdb stores in-frame clones only, minus some. The sample consists of 90,000 to 120,000 clones, about 67% of them appearing once. The V and J genes are TRBV25-1 and TRBJ2-1; 9 bases align to TRBD2. The source material was memory CD8+ T cells sorted from blood. Regarding subset: CD45RO+ cells pooled with CCR7-negative TemRA cells. This TCR derives from a woman between 25 and 40 years old in good health. The CDR3 bases are TGTGCCAGCAGTGAGAGCCAGGGCGGGAGGGCCCTCGATGAGCAGTTCTTC. It encodes CASSESQGGRALDEQFF.